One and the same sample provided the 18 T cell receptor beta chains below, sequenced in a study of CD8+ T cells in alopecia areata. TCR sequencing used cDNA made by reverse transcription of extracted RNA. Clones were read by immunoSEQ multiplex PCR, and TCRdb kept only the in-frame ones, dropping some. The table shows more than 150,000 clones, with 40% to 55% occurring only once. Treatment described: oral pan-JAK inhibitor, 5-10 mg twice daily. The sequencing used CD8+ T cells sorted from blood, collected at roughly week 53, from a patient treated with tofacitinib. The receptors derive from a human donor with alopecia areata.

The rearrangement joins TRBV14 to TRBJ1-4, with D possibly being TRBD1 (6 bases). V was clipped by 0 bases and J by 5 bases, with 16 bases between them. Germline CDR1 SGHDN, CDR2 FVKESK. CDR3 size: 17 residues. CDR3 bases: TGTGCCAGCAGCCAAGATCGTCAGGGGCTTCGAAATGAAAAACTGTTTTTT. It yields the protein CASSQDRQGLRNEKLFF.

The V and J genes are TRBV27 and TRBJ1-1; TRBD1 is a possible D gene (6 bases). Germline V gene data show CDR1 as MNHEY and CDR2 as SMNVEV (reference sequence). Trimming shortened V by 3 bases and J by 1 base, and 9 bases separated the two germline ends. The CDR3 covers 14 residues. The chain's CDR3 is CASSFGGQNTEAFF. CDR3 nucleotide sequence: TGTGCCAGCAGTTTCGGGGGCCAGAACACTGAAGCTTTCTTT.

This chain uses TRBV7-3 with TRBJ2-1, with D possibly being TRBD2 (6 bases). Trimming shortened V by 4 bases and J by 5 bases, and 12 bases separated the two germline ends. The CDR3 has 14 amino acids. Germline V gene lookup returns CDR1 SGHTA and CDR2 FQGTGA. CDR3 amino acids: CASSSTGGDNEQFF. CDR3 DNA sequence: TGTGCCAGCAGCTCCACCGGGGGTGACAATGAGCAGTTCTTC. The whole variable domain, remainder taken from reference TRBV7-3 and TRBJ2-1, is GAGVSQTPSNKVTEKGKYVELRCDPISGHTALYWYRQSLGQGPEFLIYFQGTGAADDSGLPNDRFFAVRPEGSVSTLKIQRTERGDSAVYLCASSSTGGDNEQFFGPGTRLTVL.

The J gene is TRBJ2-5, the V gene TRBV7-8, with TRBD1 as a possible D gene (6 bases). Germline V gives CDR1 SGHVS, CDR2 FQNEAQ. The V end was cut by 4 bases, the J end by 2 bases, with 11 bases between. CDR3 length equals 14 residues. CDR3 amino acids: CASSYLGQQETQYF. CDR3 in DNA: TGTGCCAGCAGCTACTTGGGACAACAAGAGACCCAGTACTTC.

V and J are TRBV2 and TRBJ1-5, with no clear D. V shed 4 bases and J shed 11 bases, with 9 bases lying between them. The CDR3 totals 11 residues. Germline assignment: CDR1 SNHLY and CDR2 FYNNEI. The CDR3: CASSVGLAQHF. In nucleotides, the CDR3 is TGTGCCAGCAGTGTGGGGTTGGCCCAGCATTTT.

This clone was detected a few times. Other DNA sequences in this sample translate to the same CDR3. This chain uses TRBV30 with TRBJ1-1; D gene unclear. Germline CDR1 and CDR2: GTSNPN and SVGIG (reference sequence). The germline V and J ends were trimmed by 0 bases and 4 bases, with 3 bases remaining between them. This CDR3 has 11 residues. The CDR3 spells CAWSVGTEAFF. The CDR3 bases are TGTGCCTGGAGTGTAGGCACTGAAGCTTTCTTT. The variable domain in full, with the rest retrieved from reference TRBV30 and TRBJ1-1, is SQTIHQWPATLVQPVGSPLSLECTVEGTSNPNLYWYRQAAGRGLQLLFYSVGIGQISSEVPQNLSASRPQDRQFILSSKKLLLSDSGFYLCAWSVGTEAFFGQGTRLTVV.

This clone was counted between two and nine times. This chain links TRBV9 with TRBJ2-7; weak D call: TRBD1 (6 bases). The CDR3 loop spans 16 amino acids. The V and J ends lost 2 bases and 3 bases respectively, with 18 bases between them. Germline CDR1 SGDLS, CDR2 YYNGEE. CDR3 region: CASSVGQTGYFYEQYF. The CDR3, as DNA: TGTGCCAGCAGCGTTGGACAGACGGGTTACTTCTACGAGCAGTACTTC.

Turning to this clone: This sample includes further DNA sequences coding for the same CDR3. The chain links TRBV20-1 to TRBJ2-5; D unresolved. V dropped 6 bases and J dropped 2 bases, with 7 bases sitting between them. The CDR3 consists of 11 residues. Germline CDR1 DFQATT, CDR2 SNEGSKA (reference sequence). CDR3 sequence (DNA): TGCAGTGCCTCCGTTCAAGAGACCCAGTACTTC. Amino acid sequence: CSASVQETQYF.

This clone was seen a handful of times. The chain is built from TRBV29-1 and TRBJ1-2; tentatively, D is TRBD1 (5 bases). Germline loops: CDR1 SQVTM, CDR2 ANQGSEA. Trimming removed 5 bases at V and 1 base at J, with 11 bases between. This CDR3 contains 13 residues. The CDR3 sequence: CSVLARDNYGYTF. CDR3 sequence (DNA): TGCAGCGTTCTGGCCAGGGATAACTATGGCTACACCTTC. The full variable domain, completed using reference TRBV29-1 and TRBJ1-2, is SAVISQKPSRDICQRGTSLTIQCQVDSQVTMMFWYRQQPGQSLTLIATANQGSEATYESGFVIDKFPISRPNLTFSTLTVSNMSPEDSSIYLCSVLARDNYGYTFGSGTRLTVV.

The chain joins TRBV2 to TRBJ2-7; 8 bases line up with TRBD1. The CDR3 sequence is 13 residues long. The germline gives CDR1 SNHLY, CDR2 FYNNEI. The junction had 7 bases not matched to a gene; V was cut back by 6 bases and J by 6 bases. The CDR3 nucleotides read TGTGCCAGCAGAGCGACAGGGGTCTTCGAGCAGTACTTC. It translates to CASRATGVFEQYF.

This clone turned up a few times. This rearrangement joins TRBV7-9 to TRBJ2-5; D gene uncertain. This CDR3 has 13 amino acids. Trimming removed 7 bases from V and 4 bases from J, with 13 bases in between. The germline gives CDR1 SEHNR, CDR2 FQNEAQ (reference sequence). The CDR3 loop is CASNPPVAETQYF. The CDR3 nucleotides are TGTGCCAGCAACCCACCTGTAGCAGAGACCCAGTACTTC.

CDR3 bases: TGTGCCAGCAGTTTATCTAGCGGGGGGGCCAGGACCCAGTACTTC. Protein product: CASSLSSGGARTQYF. The chain links TRBV27 to TRBJ2-5; TRBD2 matches 11 bases. J gave up 7 bases and V 0 bases, and 4 bases lay outside the gene matches. There are 15 residues in the CDR3. CDR1 is MNHEY and CDR2 is SMNVEV in the germline V gene (reference sequence).

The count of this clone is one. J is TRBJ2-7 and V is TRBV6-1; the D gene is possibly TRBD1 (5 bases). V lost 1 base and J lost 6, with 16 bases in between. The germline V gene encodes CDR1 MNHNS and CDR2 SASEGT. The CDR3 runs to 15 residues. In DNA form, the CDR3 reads TGTGCCAGCAGTGAAGAGGTGACAGAGTTCGTCGAGCAGTACTTC. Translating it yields CASSEEVTEFVEQYF.

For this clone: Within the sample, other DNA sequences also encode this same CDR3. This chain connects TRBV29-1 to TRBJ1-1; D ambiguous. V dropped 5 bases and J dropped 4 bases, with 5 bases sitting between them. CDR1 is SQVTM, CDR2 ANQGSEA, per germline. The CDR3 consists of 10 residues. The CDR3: CSVRGTEAFF. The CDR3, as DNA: TGCAGCGTTCGGGGCACTGAAGCTTTCTTT.

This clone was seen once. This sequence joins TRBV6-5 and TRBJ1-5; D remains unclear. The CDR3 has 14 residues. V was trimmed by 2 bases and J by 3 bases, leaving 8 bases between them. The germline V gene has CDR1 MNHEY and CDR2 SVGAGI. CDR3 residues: CASSYDGINQPQHF. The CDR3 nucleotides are TGTGCCAGCAGTTACGATGGGATCAATCAGCCCCAGCATTTT.

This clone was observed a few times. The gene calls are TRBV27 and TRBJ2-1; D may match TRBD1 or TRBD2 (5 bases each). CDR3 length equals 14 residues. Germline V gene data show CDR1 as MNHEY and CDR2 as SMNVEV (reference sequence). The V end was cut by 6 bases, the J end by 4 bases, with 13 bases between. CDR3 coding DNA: TGTGCCAGCAGCGTTCGGGGCGTTTACAATGAGCAGTTCTTC. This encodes CASSVRGVYNEQFF.

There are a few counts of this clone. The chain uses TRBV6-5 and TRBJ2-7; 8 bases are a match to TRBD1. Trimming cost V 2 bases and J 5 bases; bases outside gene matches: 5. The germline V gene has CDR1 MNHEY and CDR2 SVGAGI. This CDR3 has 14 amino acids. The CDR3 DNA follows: TGTGCCAGCAGTTACAGGACAGGGTTCCACGAGCAGTACTTC. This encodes CASSYRTGFHEQYF.

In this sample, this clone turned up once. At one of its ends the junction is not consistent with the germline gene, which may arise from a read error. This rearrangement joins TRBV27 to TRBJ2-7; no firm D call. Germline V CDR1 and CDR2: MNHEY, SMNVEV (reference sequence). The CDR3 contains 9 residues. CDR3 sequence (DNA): TGTGCCAGCAAAAATAAGGAGTTCTTC. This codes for CASKNKEFF.